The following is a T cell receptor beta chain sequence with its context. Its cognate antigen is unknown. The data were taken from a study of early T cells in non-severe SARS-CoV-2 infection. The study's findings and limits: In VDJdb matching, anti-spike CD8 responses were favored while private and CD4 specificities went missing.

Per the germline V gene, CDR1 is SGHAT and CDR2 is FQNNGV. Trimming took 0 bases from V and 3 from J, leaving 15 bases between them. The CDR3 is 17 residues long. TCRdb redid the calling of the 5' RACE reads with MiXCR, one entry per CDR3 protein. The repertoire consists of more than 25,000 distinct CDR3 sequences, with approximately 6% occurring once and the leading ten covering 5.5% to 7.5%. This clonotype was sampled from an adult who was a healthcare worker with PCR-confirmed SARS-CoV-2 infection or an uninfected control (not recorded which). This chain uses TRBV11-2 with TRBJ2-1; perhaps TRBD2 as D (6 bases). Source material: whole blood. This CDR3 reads CASSLEARGNLYNEQFF. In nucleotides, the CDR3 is TGTGCCAGCAGCTTAGAGGCGCGGGGAAACCTCTACAATGAGCAGTTCTTC.